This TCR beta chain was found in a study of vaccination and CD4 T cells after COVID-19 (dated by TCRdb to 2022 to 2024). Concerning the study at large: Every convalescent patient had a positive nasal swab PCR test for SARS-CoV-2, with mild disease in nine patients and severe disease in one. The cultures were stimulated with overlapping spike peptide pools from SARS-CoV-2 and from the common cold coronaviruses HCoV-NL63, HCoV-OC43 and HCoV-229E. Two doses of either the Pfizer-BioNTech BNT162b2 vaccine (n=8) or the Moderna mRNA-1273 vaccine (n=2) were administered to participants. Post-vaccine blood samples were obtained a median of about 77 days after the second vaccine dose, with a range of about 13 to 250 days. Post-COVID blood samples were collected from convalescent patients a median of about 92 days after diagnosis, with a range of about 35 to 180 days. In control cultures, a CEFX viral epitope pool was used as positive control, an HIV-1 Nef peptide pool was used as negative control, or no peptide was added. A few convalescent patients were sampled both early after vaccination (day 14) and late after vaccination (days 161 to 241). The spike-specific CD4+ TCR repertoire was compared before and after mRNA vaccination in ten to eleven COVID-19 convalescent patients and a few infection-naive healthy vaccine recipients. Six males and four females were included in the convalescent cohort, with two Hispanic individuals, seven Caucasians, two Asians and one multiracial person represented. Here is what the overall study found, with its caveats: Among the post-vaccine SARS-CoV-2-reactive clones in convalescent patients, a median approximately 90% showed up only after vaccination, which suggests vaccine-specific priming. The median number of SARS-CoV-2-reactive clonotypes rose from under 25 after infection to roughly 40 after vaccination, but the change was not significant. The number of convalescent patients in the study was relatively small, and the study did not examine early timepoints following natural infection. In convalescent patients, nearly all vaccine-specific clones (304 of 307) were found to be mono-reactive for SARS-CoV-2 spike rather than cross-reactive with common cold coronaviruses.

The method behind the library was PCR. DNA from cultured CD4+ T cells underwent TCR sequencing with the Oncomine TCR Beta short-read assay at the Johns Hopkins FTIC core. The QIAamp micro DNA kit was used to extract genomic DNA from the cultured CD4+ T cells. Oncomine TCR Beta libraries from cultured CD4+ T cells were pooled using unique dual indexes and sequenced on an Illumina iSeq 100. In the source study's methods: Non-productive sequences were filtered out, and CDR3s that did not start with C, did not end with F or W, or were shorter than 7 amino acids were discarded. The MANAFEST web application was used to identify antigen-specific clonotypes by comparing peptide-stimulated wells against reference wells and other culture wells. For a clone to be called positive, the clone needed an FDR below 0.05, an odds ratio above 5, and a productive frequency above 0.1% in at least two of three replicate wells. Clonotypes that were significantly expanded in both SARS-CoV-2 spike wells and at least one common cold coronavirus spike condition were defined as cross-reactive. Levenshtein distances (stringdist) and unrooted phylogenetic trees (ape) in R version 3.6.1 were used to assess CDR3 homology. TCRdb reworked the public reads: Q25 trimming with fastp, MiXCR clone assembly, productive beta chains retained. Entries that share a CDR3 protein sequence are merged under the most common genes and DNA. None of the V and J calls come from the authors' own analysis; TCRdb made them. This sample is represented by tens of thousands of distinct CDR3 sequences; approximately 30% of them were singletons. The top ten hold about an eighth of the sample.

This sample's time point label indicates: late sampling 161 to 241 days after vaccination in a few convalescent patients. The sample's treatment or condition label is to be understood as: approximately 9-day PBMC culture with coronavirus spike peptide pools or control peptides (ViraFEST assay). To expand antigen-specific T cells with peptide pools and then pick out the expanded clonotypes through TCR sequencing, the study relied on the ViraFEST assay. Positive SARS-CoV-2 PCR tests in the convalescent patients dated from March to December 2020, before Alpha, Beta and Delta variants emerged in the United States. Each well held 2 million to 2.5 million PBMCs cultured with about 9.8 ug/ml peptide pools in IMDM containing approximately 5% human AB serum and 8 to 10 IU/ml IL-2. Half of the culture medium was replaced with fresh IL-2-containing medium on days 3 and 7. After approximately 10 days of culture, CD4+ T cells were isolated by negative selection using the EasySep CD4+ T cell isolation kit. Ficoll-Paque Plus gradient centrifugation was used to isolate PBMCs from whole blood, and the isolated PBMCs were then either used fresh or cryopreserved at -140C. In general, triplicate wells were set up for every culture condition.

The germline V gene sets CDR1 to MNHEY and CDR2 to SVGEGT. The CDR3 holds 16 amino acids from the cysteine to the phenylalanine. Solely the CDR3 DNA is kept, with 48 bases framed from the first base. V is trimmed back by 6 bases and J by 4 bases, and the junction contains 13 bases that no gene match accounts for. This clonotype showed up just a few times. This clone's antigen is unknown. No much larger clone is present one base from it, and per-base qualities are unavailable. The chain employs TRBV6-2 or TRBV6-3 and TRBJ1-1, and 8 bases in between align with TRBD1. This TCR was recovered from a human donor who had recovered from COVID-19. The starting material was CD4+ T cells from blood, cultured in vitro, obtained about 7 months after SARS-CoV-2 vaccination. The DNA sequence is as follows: TGTGCCAGCAGCGACCCAGGGGGCCGGTGGTTCACTGAAGCTTTCTTT. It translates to CASSDPGGRWFTEAFF.